The 32 T cell receptor beta chains in this list originate from one sample, sequenced in a study of cytomegalovirus exposure and HLA in healthy donors. It was with 60 Vbeta and 13 Jbeta primers that the PCR ran. This table comes from immunoSEQ multiplex PCR, and its TCRdb copy is limited to in-frame clones, with some not included. The top ten hold around 3% of the sample, which has tens of thousands of clones, approximately 79% seen once. The material sequenced was PBMCs. Receptor source: a man aged 30 to 39 in good health and CMV-seronegative.

This rearrangement joins TRBV7-2 to TRBJ2-2; TRBD2 matches at 14 bases. Unmatched junction bases numbered 9, after V lost 4 bases and J lost 5 bases. This CDR3 is 18 amino acids long. Germline loops: CDR1 SGHTA, CDR2 FQGNSA. The CDR3 protein is CASSSGLAGGSWTGELFF. The DNA for the CDR3 is TGTGCCAGCAGCTCCGGACTAGCGGGGGGCTCGTGGACCGGGGAGCTGTTTTTT.

V and J are TRBV4-2 and TRBJ2-5, with 11 bases that match TRBD2. V dropped 0 bases and J dropped 11; count of bases not matched to a gene: 5. The CDR3 has 14 residues. Germline V lookup: CDR1 LGHNA, CDR2 YNFKEQ. Written as DNA, the CDR3 is TGTGCCAGCAGCCAAGACTCGCTAGCGGGGGGACAGTACTTC. This translates into CASSQDSLAGGQYF.

The rearrangement links TRBV13 to TRBJ1-2; D might be TRBD1 (5 bases). Trimming left V 4 bases short and J 4 bases short, with 13 bases between. CDR1 is PRHDT and CDR2 is FYEKMQ in the germline V gene (reference sequence). CDR3 size: 14 residues. CDR3 in amino acids: CASSSGGGSYGYTF. In nucleotides, the CDR3 is TGTGCCAGCAGCTCCGGGGGGGGATCCTATGGCTACACCTTC.

The J gene is TRBJ2-4, the V gene TRBV18; TRBD1 matches at 7 bases. Unmatched junction bases numbered 7, after V lost 2 bases and J lost 0 bases. This CDR3 is built from 17 residues. Germline V gene data show CDR1 as KGHSH and CDR2 as LQKENI. CDR3 nucleotides: TGTGCCAGCTCACCATCGGGACAGTCCTTAGCCAAAAACATTCAGTACTTC. Translating gives CASSPSGQSLAKNIQYF.

The chain recombines TRBV11-3 with TRBJ1-6; 7 bases are shared with TRBD1. The V and J ends lost 3 bases and 4 bases, in that order; junction bases with no gene match: 12. This CDR3 comprises 18 residues. The V gene's germline CDR1 is SGHNT and CDR2 YENEEA. CDR3 sequence: CASSFRGSGGGYNSPLHF. The DNA of the CDR3 is TGTGCCAGCAGCTTCCGAGGGTCAGGGGGAGGATATAATTCACCCCTCCACTTT.

In this sample, this clone turned up a few times. The rearrangement links TRBV5-6 to TRBJ2-7; 7 bases align to TRBD2. Germline V gene sequence: CDR1 SGHDT, CDR2 YYEEEE. CDR3 length: 16 residues. The trim removed 1 base at V and 6 bases at J, leaving 13 bases unmatched. This CDR3 is CASSLPWGQRGPEQYF. The CDR3 nucleotides read TGTGCCAGCAGCTTGCCCTGGGGCCAGCGGGGACCCGAGCAGTACTTC.

This sequence joins TRBV2 and TRBJ2-5; the match to TRBD1 covers 9 bases. CDR3 length: 14 residues. Germline CDR1 is SNHLY and CDR2 is FYNNEI. After removal of 6 bases from V and 2 bases from J, the junction contained 4 bases not matched to a gene. CDR3 loop: CASSHRGPQETQYF. In DNA, the CDR3 is TGTGCCAGCAGCCACAGGGGGCCTCAAGAGACCCAGTACTTC.

The chain recombines TRBV14 with TRBJ1-1, with D possibly matching TRBD1 (6 bases). Germline V gene data show CDR1 as SGHDN and CDR2 as FVKESK. This CDR3 region has 14 residues. Trimming removed 3 bases at V and 1 base at J, with 9 bases between. The CDR3 spells CASSQQTGNTEAFF. The CDR3 region has the DNA TGTGCCAGCAGCCAGCAGACAGGGAACACTGAAGCTTTCTTT.

Only one count was recorded for this clone. The J gene is TRBJ2-2, the V gene TRBV29-1, with D possibly TRBD2 on 6 matching bases. CDR3 length: 14 residues. In germline, CDR1 is SQVTM, CDR2 ANQGSEA. The germline V and J ends were trimmed by 4 bases and 3 bases, with 12 bases remaining between them. The chain's CDR3 is CSVGIADYTGELFF. The CDR3 DNA follows: TGCAGCGTTGGAATAGCGGACTACACCGGGGAGCTGTTTTTT.

The chain carries TRBV5-4 and TRBJ1-6, with a tentative D call TRBD1 (5 bases). The CDR3 runs to 16 residues. With 1 base removed from V and 8 bases from J, the gap between germline ends came to 16 bases. Germline V gives CDR1 SGHNT, CDR2 YYREEE (reference sequence). CDR3 sequence reads: CASSLSAGHGDSPLHF. The CDR3 DNA sequence: TGTGCCAGCAGCTTGTCGGCAGGGCATGGTGATTCACCCCTCCACTTT.

Comment on this clone: This specimen includes other DNA sequences encoding the same CDR3. The genes are TRBV19 and TRBJ2-1; D is ambiguous. The CDR3 is 15 residues long. V lost 2 bases and J 0 bases, leaving 8 bases between the germline ends. Germline V gene data show CDR1 as LNHDA and CDR2 as SQIVND (reference sequence). The CDR3 DNA follows: TGTGCCAGTAGTATATCGCTGAGCTCCTACAATGAGCAGTTCTTC. This gives the protein CASSISLSSYNEQFF.

This chain joins TRBV28 and TRBJ1-1; no clear D gene. There are 12 residues in the CDR3. The germline V and J ends were trimmed by 6 bases and 5 bases, with 10 bases remaining between them. Germline V gene sequence: CDR1 MDHEN, CDR2 SYDVKM. The CDR3 protein is CASSQPGTEAFF. The CDR3 region has the DNA TGTGCCAGCAGCCAACCCGGGACTGAAGCTTTCTTT.

The chain uses TRBV5-4 and TRBJ2-5; 7 nucleotides align to TRBD1. Germline V CDR1 and CDR2: SGHNT, YYREEE (reference sequence). Trimming at V came to 5 bases and at J to 0 bases, leaving 4 bases not matched to a gene. The CDR3 is made up of 14 amino acids. In DNA, the CDR3 is TGTGCCAGCAGTTCGGGACAGTACCAAGAGACCCAGTACTTC. This codes for CASSSGQYQETQYF.

The gene calls are TRBV7-2 and TRBJ2-7; 12 bases map to TRBD1. V trimming: 6 bases; J trimming: 2 bases; junction bases outside the gene matches: 5. CDR1 and CDR2 from the germline V gene are SGHTA and FQGNSA. The CDR3 spans 15 residues. The CDR3 sequence is CASRLGTGGPYEQYF. The CDR3 DNA sequence: TGTGCCAGCAGACTGGGGACAGGGGGCCCCTACGAGCAGTACTTC.

The chain carries TRBV19 and TRBJ1-5, with a weak D call TRBD1 (6 bases). V dropped 3 bases and J dropped 3 bases, with 12 bases sitting between them. This CDR3 spans 15 amino acids. Germline V gives CDR1 LNHDA, CDR2 SQIVND (reference sequence). DNA of the CDR3: TGTGCCAGTAGTATCTCGGACAGTGTCAATCAGCCCCAGCATTTT. This codes for CASSISDSVNQPQHF.

For this clone: Relative to the germline gene, one junction end is altered; a read error may explain this. This sample also contains other DNA sequences that code for the same CDR3. This CDR3 is CASGTGTLTDTQYF. CDR3 bases: TGCGCTAGTGGTACCGGGACTCTCACAGATACGCAGTATTTT. This chain uses TRBV12-5 with TRBJ2-3; D perhaps matches TRBD2 (6 bases). The CDR3 is made up of 14 amino acids. The germline CDR1 and CDR2 sequences are LGHNT and FRNRAP.

This clone was observed a few times. V gene TRBV5-6 combines with J gene TRBJ2-6; possibly TRBD1 for D (6 bases). This CDR3 comprises 16 residues. Germline CDR1 is SGHDT and CDR2 is YYEEEE. The V end lost 1 base, the J end lost 0 bases, and 8 bases lay between the germline ends. CDR3 sequence: CASSLFRGSGANVLTF. The CDR3 DNA reads TGTGCCAGCAGCTTGTTCAGGGGCTCTGGGGCCAACGTCCTGACTTTC.

V and J are TRBV30 and TRBJ1-3; the D gene is possibly TRBD1 (6 bases). Germline CDR1 and CDR2: GTSNPN and SVGIG (reference sequence). The V and J ends lost 3 bases and 4 bases respectively, with 7 bases between them. The CDR3 is made up of 12 amino acids. CDR3: CAWRQGGNTIYF. Here the CDR3 DNA reads TGTGCCTGGAGACAGGGCGGAAACACCATATATTTT.

This clone was found a few times. V and J are TRBV6-1 and TRBJ1-1; D is uncertain. The V gene's germline CDR1 is MNHNS and CDR2 SASEGT. V was shortened by 6 bases and J by 0 bases, with 14 bases between the two germline ends. This CDR3 region has 15 residues. The CDR3 DNA is TGTGCCAGCAGCTCGCAGGCCTTCATGAACACTGAAGCTTTCTTT. It yields the protein CASSSQAFMNTEAFF.

J is TRBJ1-1 and V is TRBV5-6, with a possible D match to TRBD1 (6 bases). The CDR3 sequence is 14 residues long. The V end was cut by 4 bases, the J end by 0 bases, with 10 bases between. The germline V gene encodes CDR1 SGHDT and CDR2 YYEEEE. The CDR3 sequence: CASSRDKLNTEAFF. In nucleotides, the CDR3 is TGTGCCAGCAGCCGGGACAAGTTGAACACTGAAGCTTTCTTT.

V is TRBV28 and J is TRBJ1-6; 9 bases are shared with TRBD1. CDR3 size: 14 residues. Trimming at V came to 6 bases and at J to 7 bases, leaving 4 bases not matched to a gene. Germline lookup yields CDR1 MDHEN and CDR2 SYDVKM. The CDR3, as DNA: TGTGCCAGCAGACGGACAGGGGAGAATTCACCCCTCCACTTT. Translation: CASRRTGENSPLHF.

The rearrangement uses TRBV7-9 and TRBJ1-2; D gene uncertain. CDR1 SEHNR and CDR2 FQNEAQ come from the germline V gene (reference sequence). V lost 1 base and J 8 bases, leaving 11 bases between the germline ends. There are 13 residues in the CDR3. CDR3 DNA: TGTGCCAGCAGCTTAGACACAGCTGGCGGCTACACCTTC. This codes for CASSLDTAGGYTF.

V and J are TRBV19 and TRBJ1-2; 11 nucleotides align to TRBD1. Germline V CDR1 and CDR2: LNHDA, SQIVND (reference sequence). Losses at the gene ends were 3 bases for V and 6 bases for J; bases not matched to a gene: 6. CDR3 size: 15 residues. CDR3 amino acids: CASSIGTGGVNGYTF. In DNA form, the CDR3 reads TGTGCCAGTAGTATCGGGACAGGGGGTGTTAATGGCTACACCTTC. The entire variable domain, with the rest obtained from reference TRBV19 and TRBJ1-2, is as follows: DGGITQSPKYLFRKEGQNVTLSCEQNLNHDAMYWYRQDPGQGLRLIYYSQIVNDFQKGDIAEGYSVSREKKESFPLTVTSAQKNPTAFYLCASSIGTGGVNGYTFGSGTRLTVV.

The gene calls are TRBV7-3 and TRBJ2-7, with 9 bases that match TRBD2. The CDR3 sequence is 16 residues long. The junction had 10 bases not matched to a gene; V was cut back by 1 base and J by 6 bases. Germline V lookup: CDR1 SGHTA, CDR2 FQGTGA. The CDR3, as DNA: TGTGCCAGCAGCTTAAGTCCTGGCGGGGGGGCTTCCGAGCAGTACTTC. As protein: CASSLSPGGGASEQYF.

The chain combines TRBV6-4 with TRBJ1-2; D is possibly TRBD1 (5 bases). The CDR3 extends over 13 amino acids. Trimming stripped 3 bases from V and 7 bases from J, with 12 bases between. CDR1 is MRHNA, CDR2 SNTAGT, per germline. DNA for the CDR3: TGTGCCAGCAGTGAAATCCAGGGAACTGGCTACACCTTC. Amino acids: CASSEIQGTGYTF.

Of note for this clone: Other DNA sequences of this sample code for an identical CDR3. The chain uses TRBV29-1 and TRBJ1-1; tentatively, D is TRBD1 (6 bases). This CDR3 has 13 amino acids. Germline values: CDR1 SQVTM, CDR2 ANQGSEA. V lost 6 bases to trimming and J lost 1 base, with 12 bases between them. Here the CDR3 reads CSVRGRANTEAFF. In DNA, the CDR3 is TGCAGCGTCAGGGGAAGAGCGAACACTGAAGCTTTCTTT.

The J gene is TRBJ1-1, the V gene TRBV6-5; D perhaps matches TRBD1 (6 bases). The CDR3 sequence is 16 residues long. CDR1 and CDR2 from the germline V gene are MNHEY and SVGAGI. With 2 bases removed from V and 1 base from J, the gap between germline ends came to 14 bases. CDR3 in DNA: TGTGCCAGCAGTTACGGGGGGAGGGGGACGAACACTGAAGCTTTCTTT. This translates into CASSYGGRGTNTEAFF.

The V gene is TRBV6-5, the J gene TRBJ2-3; 7 bases are a match to TRBD2. Germline loops: CDR1 MNHEY, CDR2 SVGAGI. This CDR3 is built from 15 residues. V trimming: 6 bases; J trimming: 3 bases; junction bases outside the gene matches: 9. The CDR3 loop reads CASRKRGDWTDTQYF. The DNA of the CDR3 is TGTGCCAGCAGAAAACGGGGGGATTGGACAGATACGCAGTATTTT.

The genes are TRBV4-3 and TRBJ2-7; tentative D call: TRBD2 (6 bases). Germline CDR1 LGHNA, CDR2 YSLEER. The CDR3 is made up of 17 amino acids. Trimming took 0 bases from V and 3 from J, leaving 18 bases between them. The CDR3 region has the DNA TGCGCCAGCAGCCAAGATCACGGGGGTATTGGGGACTACGAGCAGTACTTC. This encodes CASSQDHGGIGDYEQYF.

This clone was counted a single time. V and J are TRBV19 and TRBJ2-2, with 9 nucleotides matching TRBD1. Germline trimming cut 5 bases from V and 3 bases from J; bases unmatched to any gene: 10. Germline values: CDR1 LNHDA, CDR2 SQIVND (reference sequence). The CDR3 is 17 amino acids. The CDR3 nucleotides read TGTGCCAGTAGTCAATCACAGGGGGCCGGGGACACCGGGGAGCTGTTTTTT. Translating it yields CASSQSQGAGDTGELFF.

The gene calls are TRBV6-1 and TRBJ2-1; tentative D call: TRBD2 (5 bases). The CDR3 covers 15 residues. Germline V gene data show CDR1 as MNHNS and CDR2 as SASEGT. The V end was cut by 4 bases, the J end by 0 bases, with 10 bases between. CDR3: CASSGRSSSYNEQFF. The DNA of the CDR3 is TGTGCCAGCAGTGGGAGGTCCAGCTCCTACAATGAGCAGTTCTTC.

The chain employs TRBV4-2 and TRBJ1-2; 9 bases map to TRBD1. V trimming: 3 bases; J trimming: 4 bases; junction bases outside the gene matches: 9. The CDR3 contains 16 residues. Germline-derived CDR1 and CDR2 are LGHNA and YNFKEQ. CDR3 sequence reads: CASSQPGTGTPYGYTF. CDR3 in DNA: TGTGCCAGCAGCCAGCCCGGGACAGGGACTCCCTATGGCTACACCTTC.